These 17 T cell receptor beta chains share one sample of origin, sequenced in a study of OX40 agonist ivuxolimab in advanced cancers. Libraries were prepared by immunoSEQ multiplex PCR; TCRdb keeps only in-frame clonotypes and omits some of them. The sample includes 20,000 to 25,000 clones, approximately 87% of them seen just once. The sample here was CD4+ or CD8+ T cells sorted from blood, taken in a trial of the OX40 agonist ivuxolimab. These receptors all come from an adult with an advanced solid tumor such as melanoma, head and neck, liver or kidney cancer.

This clone has more than one count but fewer than ten. The chain carries TRBV28 and TRBJ2-7, with a possible D match to TRBD1 (5 bases). Deletions cut 5 bases from V and 2 bases from J, with 16 bases between. This CDR3 contains 15 residues. Per the germline V gene, CDR1 is MDHEN and CDR2 is SYDVKM. The CDR3: CASSTSRAGPYEQYF. CDR3 nucleotides: TGTGCCAGCAGTACATCTCGGGCAGGGCCCTACGAGCAGTACTTC.

This sequence joins TRBV7-9 and TRBJ2-3, with 11 positions matching TRBD2. J was trimmed by 4 bases and V by 2 bases; bases with no gene match: 2. The CDR3 has 15 residues. Germline V CDR1 and CDR2: SEHNR, FQNEAQ (reference sequence). This CDR3 is CASSLSSGGSDTQYF. The CDR3 DNA reads as TGTGCCAGCAGCTTATCTAGCGGGGGGTCAGATACGCAGTATTTT. Drawing the rest from reference TRBV7-9 and TRBJ2-3, the complete variable domain is DTGVSQNPRHKITKRGQNVTFRCDPISEHNRLYWYRQTLGQGPEFLTYFQNEAQLEKSRLLSDRFSAERPKGSFSTLEIQRTEQGDSAMYLCASSLSSGGSDTQYFGPGTRLTVL.

V gene TRBV28 combines with J gene TRBJ1-1; a possible D gene is TRBD1 (5 bases). The CDR3 has 14 residues. V gave up 5 bases and J gave up 1 base, with 11 bases separating them. Germline lookup yields CDR1 MDHEN and CDR2 SYDVKM. DNA of the CDR3: TGTGCCAGCAGTGTCAGGGCAAAGAACACTGAAGCTTTCTTT. Translation gives CASSVRAKNTEAFF. Together with reference TRBV28 and TRBJ1-1, the CDR3 gives the full variable domain: DVKVTQSSRYLVKRTGEKVFLECVQDMDHENMFWYRQDPGLGLRLIYFSYDVKMKEKGDIPEGYSVSREKKERFSLILESASTNQTSMYLCASSVRAKNTEAFFGQGTRLTVV.

The chain uses TRBV5-6 and TRBJ2-1; no clear D. Looked up from germline, CDR1 is SGHDT and CDR2 is YYEEEE. This CDR3 is 12 amino acids long. Trimming took off 3 bases at V and 9 bases at J, with 10 bases between the two ends. The CDR3, as DNA: TGTGCCAGCAGCTCGGTCCGTGGTGAGCAGTTCTTC. Protein: CASSSVRGEQFF.

The rearrangement joins TRBV28 to TRBJ1-5, with D tentatively TRBD1 (5 bases). The CDR3 loop spans 13 amino acids. Germline-derived CDR1 and CDR2 are MDHEN and SYDVKM. Trimming cost V 3 bases and J 7 bases, with 10 bases left between them. The CDR3 reads CASSFVRGQPQHF. The CDR3, as DNA: TGTGCCAGCAGTTTTGTGAGGGGCCAGCCCCAGCATTTT.

The chain joins TRBV19 to TRBJ1-6, with 7 bases lining up with TRBD1. V lost 6 bases, J lost 7 bases, and 6 bases stayed unmatched. Germline assignment: CDR1 LNHDA and CDR2 SQIVND (reference sequence). The CDR3 has 14 amino acids. The CDR3 region is CASRMKGGNSPLHF. As DNA, the CDR3 is TGTGCCAGTAGGATGAAAGGGGGCAATTCACCCCTCCACTTT.

V gene TRBV9 combines with J gene TRBJ2-5; weak D call: TRBD2 (5 bases). The germline V and J ends were trimmed by 0 bases and 5 bases, with 11 bases remaining between them. The CDR3 consists of 14 residues. CDR1 and CDR2 from the germline V gene are SGDLS and YYNGEE. CDR3 loop: CASSVGGLGETQYF. The DNA of the CDR3 is TGTGCCAGCAGCGTAGGAGGGCTCGGGGAGACCCAGTACTTC.

The chain carries TRBV6-1 and TRBJ2-7; D may be TRBD1 (6 bases). The CDR3 contains 12 residues. V dropped 8 bases and J dropped 3 bases, with 11 bases sitting between them. Per the germline V gene, CDR1 is MNHNS and CDR2 is SASEGT. The CDR3 nucleotides read TGTGCCAGCCACAGGGACCTCTACGAGCAGTACTTC. It translates to CASHRDLYEQYF.

This chain connects TRBV5-8 to TRBJ2-3; either TRBD1 or TRBD2 may supply D (5 bases each). Germline CDR1 reads SGHTS; CDR2 reads YDEGEE. V was pared by 4 bases and J by 2 bases, with 17 bases between. The CDR3 contains 16 residues. CDR3 bases: TGTGCCAGCAGCCTAACTAGTGGGGGAGACACAGATACGCAGTATTTT. Translated, it gives CASSLTSGGDTDTQYF.

The chain is built from TRBV27 and TRBJ1-1; D uncertain. Trimming left V 3 bases short and J 3 bases short, with 8 bases between. From germline, CDR1 is MNHEY and CDR2 SMNVEV (reference sequence). This CDR3 has 13 amino acids. In DNA form, the CDR3 reads TGTGCCAGCAGTTTGGGGTATGACACTGAAGCTTTCTTT. Its protein is CASSLGYDTEAFF.

The rearrangement joins TRBV6-1 to TRBJ1-4, with no clear D. The CDR3 is made up of 16 amino acids. V lost 0 bases and J lost 5, with 13 bases in between. Germline CDR1 reads MNHNS; CDR2 reads SASEGT. The CDR3 nucleotides are TGTGCCAGCAGTGAAGCGCAGAGCTCATGGAATGAAAAACTGTTTTTT. As protein: CASSEAQSSWNEKLFF.

V usage is TRBV11-1 and J usage is TRBJ2-3; the match to TRBD2 covers 9 bases. The CDR3 totals 16 residues. Germline lookup yields CDR1 SGHAT and CDR2 FQDESV (reference sequence). After removal of 4 bases from V and 5 bases from J, the junction contained 10 bases not matched to a gene. The CDR3 sequence is CASSSLGGGAIDTQYF. The CDR3 coding sequence is TGTGCCAGCAGCTCCCTAGGCGGGGGGGCCATAGATACGCAGTATTTT.

This clone was seen more than once but under ten times. The chain has TRBV27 and TRBJ2-2, with 12 bases identical to TRBD1. The V and J ends lost 5 bases and 5 bases, in that order; junction bases with no gene match: 9. CDR3 size: 17 residues. Per germline, CDR1 MNHEY and CDR2 SMNVEV (reference sequence). The CDR3 sequence is CASSPGTGGSRTGELFF. DNA for the CDR3: TGTGCCAGCAGTCCGGGGACAGGGGGCTCTAGGACCGGGGAGCTGTTTTTT.

Written as DNA, the CDR3 is TGTGCCATCAGTGGGGACGAGGCCTACGAGCAGTACTTC. This sequence encodes CAISGDEAYEQYF. V gene TRBV10-3 combines with J gene TRBJ2-7; D assignment may be TRBD1 or TRBD2 (5 bases each). V shed 4 bases and J shed 2 bases, with 9 bases lying between them. Germline V lookup: CDR1 ENHRY, CDR2 SYGVKD. This CDR3 spans 13 amino acids.

This clone was recorded only once. The chain combines TRBV9 with TRBJ2-3; possibly TRBD2 for D (5 bases). The V gene's germline CDR1 is SGDLS and CDR2 YYNGEE. V dropped 3 bases and J dropped 6 bases, with 14 bases sitting between them. This CDR3 has 14 amino acids. The CDR3 sequence is CASSGAGRQDTQYF. The CDR3 DNA follows: TGTGCCAGCAGCGGGGCGGGCCGGCAGGATACGCAGTATTTT. Full variable domain (rest looked up from reference TRBV9 and TRBJ2-3): DSGVTQTPKHLITATGQRVTLRCSPRSGDLSVYWYQQSLDQGLQFLIQYYNGEERAKGNILERFSAQQFPDLHSELNLSSLELGDSALYFCASSGAGRQDTQYFGPGTRLTVL.

This chain joins TRBV7-6 and TRBJ2-3; TRBD1 aligns across 9 bases. The CDR3 spans 15 residues. Trimming took 5 bases from V and 5 from J; bases not matched to a gene: 8. CDR1 SGHVS and CDR2 FNYEAQ come from the germline V gene. The CDR3 spells CASSPPGQGLDTQYF. As DNA, the CDR3 is TGTGCCAGCAGCCCTCCGGGACAGGGTTTAGATACGCAGTATTTT.

The chain recombines TRBV9 with TRBJ2-5; 13 bases are shared with TRBD2. Germline-derived CDR1 and CDR2 are SGDLS and YYNGEE. The CDR3 contains 15 residues. After removal of 2 bases from V and 3 bases from J, the junction contained 1 base not matched to a gene. Here the CDR3 DNA reads TGTGCCAGCAGCGTGGGACTAGCGGGAAAAGAGACCCAGTACTTC. It specifies CASSVGLAGKETQYF.